The subject of this entry is one TCR beta chain. These data originate in a study of blood T cell repertoires in COVID-19. Study in general: T cells, B-cell-depleted T cells, or PBMCs supplied cDNA or gDNA.

Looked up from germline, CDR1 is SGHTS and CDR2 is YDEGEE. V gave up 1 base and J gave up 1 base, with 11 bases separating them. The length of the CDR3 is 15 residues. Clones were sequenced by immunoSEQ multiplex PCR, and TCRdb holds only the in-frame ones, with some missing. The sample holds 200,000 to 250,000 clones, under 90% seen once. The sequence derives from a woman of 80 years or more with acute or convalescent COVID-19. What was sequenced was peripheral blood. V usage is TRBV5-8 and J usage is TRBJ1-1; no definite D call. This CDR3 reads CASSLWPRSNTEAFF. CDR3 in DNA: TGTGCCAGCAGCTTGTGGCCAAGATCGAACACTGAAGCTTTCTTT.